A selection of T cell receptor beta chains follows, all from one sample in a study of cytotoxic CD8 clonotypes in ibrutinib-treated CLL. The data were produced by immunoSEQ multiplex PCR, yet TCRdb's version contains in-frame clones alone and is incomplete. The table includes more than 300,000 clones, 70% to 80% detected once. The sample here was PBMCs, taken before ibrutinib treatment. The receptors originated from a human donor with chronic lymphocytic leukemia. The CDR3 runs from the conserved cysteine through the conserved F or W. A D gene is named only where the DNA matches it firmly. Only part of the rows carry a size: once, few, many, or a class if the clone is expanded.

CDR3 DNA: TGTGCCAGCAGCCCAACAGGGGGAGGCCCATACGAGCAGTACTTC; CDR3 protein: CASSPTGGGPYEQYF; V gene: TRBV27; D gene: TRBD1; J gene: TRBJ2-7; clone size: few
CDR3 DNA: TGTGCCAGCAGTTTGAGCTGGATGAACACCGGGGAGCTGTTTTTT; CDR3 protein: CASSLSWMNTGELFF; V gene: TRBV27; D gene: NA; J gene: TRBJ2-2; clone size: NA
CDR3 DNA: TGTGCCAGCAGCCCTGACAGGTTCTATGGCTACACCTTC; CDR3 protein: CASSPDRFYGYTF; V gene: TRBV7-9; D gene: NA; J gene: TRBJ1-2; clone size: NA
CDR3 DNA: TGTGCCATCAGTGAGTCAGGGGGACAGGGGAACACTGAAGCTTTCTTT; CDR3 protein: CAISESGGQGNTEAFF; V gene: TRBV10-3; D gene: TRBD1; J gene: TRBJ1-1; clone size: NA
CDR3 DNA: TGTGCCATCGTGACTACCGGGGAGCTGTTTTTT; CDR3 protein: CAIVTTGELFF; V gene: TRBV5-4; D gene: NA; J gene: TRBJ2-2; clone size: NA
CDR3 DNA: TGTGCCTGGAGTGACCCGGCAGGGGTACATCAGCCCCAGCATTTT; CDR3 protein: CAWSDPAGVHQPQHF; V gene: TRBV30; D gene: NA; J gene: TRBJ1-5; clone size: NA
CDR3 DNA: TGTGCCAGCAGTCCGGACAGGGGCTATGGCTACACCTTC; CDR3 protein: CASSPDRGYGYTF; V gene: TRBV6-4; D gene: TRBD1; J gene: TRBJ1-2; clone size: NA
CDR3 DNA: TGTGCCTGGAGTCACCCGATTTGGGACAGGGGGCTCTTGGACTATGGCTACACCTTC; CDR3 protein: CAWSHPIWDRGLLDYGYTF; V gene: TRBV30; D gene: TRBD1; J gene: TRBJ1-2; clone size: NA
CDR3 DNA: TGTGCCAGCAGCCGCAAGGGACTAGCGGGAGGTGCAGATACGCAGTATTTT; CDR3 protein: CASSRKGLAGGADTQYF; V gene: TRBV7-2; D gene: TRBD2; J gene: TRBJ2-3; clone size: NA
CDR3 DNA: TGTGCCAGCACGTTGAGGGGGGCCGGTAGCTCTGGGGCCAACGTCCTGACTTTC; CDR3 protein: CASTLRGAGSSGANVLTF; V gene: TRBV11-2; D gene: NA; J gene: TRBJ2-6; clone size: NA
CDR3 DNA: TGCGCCAGCAGCCATGGGGGGCGGGGCTCCTACGAGCAGTACTTC; CDR3 protein: CASSHGGRGSYEQYF; V gene: TRBV5-1; D gene: NA; J gene: TRBJ2-7; clone size: NA
CDR3 DNA: TGCAGCGCATGCACTTCCACCCGGAACACTGAAGCTTTCTTT; CDR3 protein: CSACTSTRNTEAFF; V gene: TRBV29-1; D gene: NA; J gene: TRBJ1-1; clone size: NA
CDR3 DNA: TGTGCCAGCAGTGCCAGAATGACTGGTGAGCAGTTCTTC; CDR3 protein: CASSARMTGEQFF; V gene: TRBV6-5; D gene: NA; J gene: TRBJ2-1; clone size: NA
CDR3 DNA: TGCAGTGCTAGAGGGGCCTACGAGCAGTACTTC; CDR3 protein: CSARGAYEQYF; V gene: TRBV20-1; D gene: NA; J gene: TRBJ2-7; clone size: NA
CDR3 DNA: TGTGCCAGCAGTTTGGGACTAGTCAATGAGCAGTTCTTC; CDR3 protein: CASSLGLVNEQFF; V gene: TRBV11-3; D gene: TRBD2; J gene: TRBJ2-1; clone size: NA
CDR3 DNA: TGTGCCATCAGTGAACCCCCAACAGGGCTCCAAGAGACCCAGTACTTC; CDR3 protein: CAISEPPTGLQETQYF; V gene: TRBV10-3; D gene: NA; J gene: TRBJ2-5; clone size: NA
CDR3 DNA: TGTGCCAGCAGTTACTCAAGGGAGCTGTTTTTT; CDR3 protein: CASSYSRELFF; V gene: TRBV6-6; D gene: NA; J gene: TRBJ2-2; clone size: few
CDR3 DNA: TGTGCCAGCAGGCCAACTAGCGGGAGTGTGTATGATGAGCAGTTCTTC; CDR3 protein: CASRPTSGSVYDEQFF; V gene: TRBV4-2; D gene: TRBD2; J gene: TRBJ2-1; clone size: NA
CDR3 DNA: TGTGCCAGTAGTATTACGGGGTTCTATGGCTACACCTTC; CDR3 protein: CASSITGFYGYTF; V gene: TRBV19; D gene: NA; J gene: TRBJ1-2; clone size: NA
CDR3 DNA: TGTGCCAGCAGCTCAAAAGGGGGCTTTCGTGAAAAACTGTTTTTT; CDR3 protein: CASSSKGGFREKLFF; V gene: TRBV7-2; D gene: TRBD1; J gene: TRBJ1-4; clone size: few
CDR3 DNA: TGTGCCAGCAGTCCCTCGCCATCCTATGGCTACACCTTC; CDR3 protein: CASSPSPSYGYTF; V gene: TRBV27; D gene: NA; J gene: TRBJ1-2; clone size: once
CDR3 DNA: TGTGCCTGGAGTGTATACAGGGGAATGTACGAGCAGTACTTC; CDR3 protein: CAWSVYRGMYEQYF; V gene: TRBV30; D gene: TRBD1; J gene: TRBJ2-7; clone size: NA
CDR3 DNA: TGTGCCTGGAGCGAGGACAGGGGCCCCTACGAGCAGTACTTC; CDR3 protein: CAWSEDRGPYEQYF; V gene: TRBV30; D gene: TRBD1; J gene: TRBJ2-7; clone size: NA
CDR3 DNA: TGTGCCAGCAGTTGGACTAGCGGGAGCCCCGGGGAGCTGTTTTTT; CDR3 protein: CASSWTSGSPGELFF; V gene: TRBV6-5; D gene: TRBD2; J gene: TRBJ2-2; clone size: NA
CDR3 DNA: TGCGCCAGCAGCTTGGAGCGGACTAGCGGGATGAGGGAGCAGTTCTTC; CDR3 protein: CASSLERTSGMREQFF; V gene: TRBV5-1; D gene: TRBD2; J gene: TRBJ2-1; clone size: NA
CDR3 DNA: TGTGCCAGCAGTGAGTTTTTAGAGACCCAGTACTTC; CDR3 protein: CASSEFLETQYF; V gene: TRBV2; D gene: NA; J gene: TRBJ2-5; clone size: NA
CDR3 DNA: TGTGCCAGCAGACCCCGTCTGGAGGACTACGAGCAGTACTTC; CDR3 protein: CASRPRLEDYEQYF; V gene: TRBV11-1; D gene: NA; J gene: TRBJ2-7; clone size: NA
CDR3 DNA: TGCGCCAGCAGCCAAGATTGGGCAGATACCTTCCAAGAGACCCAGTACTTC; CDR3 protein: CASSQDWADTFQETQYF; V gene: TRBV4-1; D gene: NA; J gene: TRBJ2-5; clone size: NA
CDR3 DNA: TGTGCCAGCAGCCCCCCCCCAGAGACTAACTATGGCTACACCTTC; CDR3 protein: CASSPPPETNYGYTF; V gene: TRBV7-2; D gene: NA; J gene: TRBJ1-2; clone size: NA
CDR3 DNA: TGTGCCAGCAGCCCCGGACTAGCGGGAGTATCCGAGCAGTACTTC; CDR3 protein: CASSPGLAGVSEQYF; V gene: TRBV6-6; D gene: TRBD2; J gene: TRBJ2-7; clone size: NA
CDR3 DNA: TGTGCCAGCAGTGAAGTAGGGGAGACCCAGTACTTC; CDR3 protein: CASSEVGETQYF; V gene: TRBV2; D gene: NA; J gene: TRBJ2-5; clone size: NA
CDR3 DNA: TGTGCTAGTGGTTTGGGAGTTGTACCGGGGGCAGGGAACACTGAAGCTTTCTTT; CDR3 protein: CASGLGVVPGAGNTEAFF; V gene: TRBV12-5; D gene: NA; J gene: TRBJ1-1; clone size: NA
CDR3 DNA: TGTGCCAGCTCGGGGGAGAATAGCAATCAGCCCCAGCATTTT; CDR3 protein: CASSGENSNQPQHF; V gene: TRBV27; D gene: NA; J gene: TRBJ1-5; clone size: NA
CDR3 DNA: TGTGCCAGTAGTTCGGACGTAAATCAGCCCCAGCATTTT; CDR3 protein: CASSSDVNQPQHF; V gene: TRBV19; D gene: NA; J gene: TRBJ1-5; clone size: NA
CDR3 DNA: TGTGCCTGGAGTGTACAGGGAAATCAGCCCCAGCATTTT; CDR3 protein: CAWSVQGNQPQHF; V gene: TRBV30; D gene: NA; J gene: TRBJ1-5; clone size: few
CDR3 DNA: TGTGCCAGCAGCGCCGCTGGCAGGGGTGTTGAAAAACTGTTTTTT; CDR3 protein: CASSAAGRGVEKLFF; V gene: TRBV7-8; D gene: NA; J gene: TRBJ1-4; clone size: few
CDR3 DNA: TGTGCCAGCAGCCAAGTTAGTGGCGGGACAGGGTCCTACAATGAGCAGTTCTTC; CDR3 protein: CASSQVSGGTGSYNEQFF; V gene: TRBV14; D gene: TRBD1; J gene: TRBJ2-1; clone size: NA